The 2 T cell receptor beta chains below all came from one sample that was sequenced in a study of blood T cell repertoires in COVID-19. The method was immunoSEQ multiplex PCR; TCRdb's version includes in-frame clones alone and lacks a portion of them. Here the sample spans about 33,000 clones, roughly nine tenths being singletons. Sequences were obtained from peripheral blood. These receptors were obtained from a man in his sixties with acute or convalescent COVID-19.

The chain is built from TRBV5-1 and TRBJ2-2, with D perhaps matching TRBD1 (5 bases). The CDR3 contains 13 residues. Trimming removed 4 bases at V and 4 bases at J, with 8 bases between. Germline V gene lookup returns CDR1 SGHRS and CDR2 YFSETQ. The CDR3 spells CASSLGLTGELFF. The CDR3 DNA follows: TGCGCCAGCAGCCTGGGGCTCACCGGGGAGCTGTTTTTT.

The V call is TRBV28, the J call TRBJ2-7; TRBD2 might be the D (6 bases). Trimming took 7 bases from V and 9 from J, leaving 16 bases between them. Germline-derived CDR1 and CDR2 are MDHEN and SYDVKM. The CDR3 totals 12 residues. This CDR3 reads CASKTGPEGQYF. CDR3 nucleotide sequence: TGTGCCAGCAAGACGGGGCCGGAGGGGCAGTACTTC.